This T cell receptor beta chain emerged from a study of graft-versus-host responses after intestinal transplantation. On the study more broadly: Once they had received anti-thymocyte globulin induction, all recipients took tacrolimus and steroids for about 3 years. Findings and limits, study-wide: Some patients had graft-donor T cell macrochimerism. In their allografts, the ratios of graft-versus-host to host-versus-graft T cell clones were high.

Details on this clone: The target antigen is unknown. The identical CDR3 is also encoded by other nucleotide sequences in the sample.

Some clones are missing from TCRdb's copy, which holds only in-frame ones; the method was immunoSEQ multiplex PCR. Of some 16,000 clones listed, 82% are singletons. Germline V CDR1 and CDR2: KGHSH, LQKENI. V was shortened by 3 bases and J by 0 bases, with 4 bases between the two germline ends. The CDR3 has 13 amino acids. Intraepithelial and lamina propria lymphocytes were freed from processed graft tissue. The input for sequencing was ileum tissue, taken 17 days after transplant. The V call is TRBV18, the J call TRBJ2-3, with D unresolved. The origin of this receptor is a human patient who received an intestinal transplant, so some T cells may come from the graft donor. The CDR3 DNA reads TGTGCCAGCTCACCGGAGAGCACAGATACGCAGTATTTT. Its protein product is CASSPESTDTQYF. Together with reference TRBV18 and TRBJ2-3, the CDR3 gives the full variable domain: NAGVMQNPRHLVRRRGQEARLRCSPMKGHSHVYWYRQLPEEGLKFMVYLQKENIIDESGMPKERFSAEFPKEGPSILRIQQVVRGDSAAYFCASSPESTDTQYFGPGTRLTVL.